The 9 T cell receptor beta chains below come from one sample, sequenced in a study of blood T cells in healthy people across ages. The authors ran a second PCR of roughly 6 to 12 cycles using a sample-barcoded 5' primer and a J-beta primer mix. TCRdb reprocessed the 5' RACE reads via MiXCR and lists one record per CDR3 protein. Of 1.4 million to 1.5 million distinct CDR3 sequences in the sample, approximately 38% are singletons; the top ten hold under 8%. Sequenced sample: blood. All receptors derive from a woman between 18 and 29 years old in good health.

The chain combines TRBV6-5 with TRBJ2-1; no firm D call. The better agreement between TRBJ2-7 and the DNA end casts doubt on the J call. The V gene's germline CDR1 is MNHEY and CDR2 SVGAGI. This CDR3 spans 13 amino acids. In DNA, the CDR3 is TGTGCCAGCAGTGAGATTTTTCAGAATGAGCAGTACTTC. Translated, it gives CASSEIFQNEQYF.

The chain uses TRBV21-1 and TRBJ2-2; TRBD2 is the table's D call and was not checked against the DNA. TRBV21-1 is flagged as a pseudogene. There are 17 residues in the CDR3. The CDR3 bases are TGTGCCAGCAGCGAAACCGGGACTAGCCGTCGCACCGGGGAGCTGTTTTTT. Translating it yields CASSETGTSRRTGELFF.

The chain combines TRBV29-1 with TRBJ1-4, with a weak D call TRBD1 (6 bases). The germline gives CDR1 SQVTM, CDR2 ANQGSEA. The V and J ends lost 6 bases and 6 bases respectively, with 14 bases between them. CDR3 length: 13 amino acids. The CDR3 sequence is CSVPGGPDEKLFF. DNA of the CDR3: TGCAGCGTCCCCGGGGGGCCGGATGAAAAACTGTTTTTT.

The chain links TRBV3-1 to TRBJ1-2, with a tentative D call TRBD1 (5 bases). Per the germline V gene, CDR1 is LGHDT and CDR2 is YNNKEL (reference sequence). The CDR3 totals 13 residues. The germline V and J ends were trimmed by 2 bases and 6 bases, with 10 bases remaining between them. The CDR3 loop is CASSQSGYHGYTF. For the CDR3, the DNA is TGTGCCAGCAGCCAATCAGGGTATCATGGCTACACCTTC.

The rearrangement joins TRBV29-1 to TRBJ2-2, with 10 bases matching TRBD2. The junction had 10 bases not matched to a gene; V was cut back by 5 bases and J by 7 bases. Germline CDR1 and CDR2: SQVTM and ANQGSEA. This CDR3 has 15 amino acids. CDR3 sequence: CSVPALAGASGELFF. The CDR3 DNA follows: TGCAGCGTTCCAGCCCTAGCGGGAGCGAGCGGGGAGCTGTTTTTT.

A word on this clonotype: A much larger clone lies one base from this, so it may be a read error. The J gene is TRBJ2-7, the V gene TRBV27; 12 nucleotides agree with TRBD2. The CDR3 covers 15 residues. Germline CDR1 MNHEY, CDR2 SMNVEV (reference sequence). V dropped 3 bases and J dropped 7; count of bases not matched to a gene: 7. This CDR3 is CASSLLAGGLNEQYF. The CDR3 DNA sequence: TGTGCCAGCAGTTTGCTAGCGGGGGGGCTAAATGAGCAGTACTTC.

CDR3 coding DNA: TGTGCCAGCAGCCAGACAGGGGCCCCCAATCAGCCCCAGCATTTT. Residues: CASSQTGAPNQPQHF. V usage is TRBV7-9 and J usage is TRBJ1-5, with 8 bases identical to TRBD1. V shed 5 bases and J 3 bases; nucleotides not matched to a gene: 6. The CDR3 consists of 15 residues. Looked up from germline, CDR1 is SEHNR and CDR2 is FQNEAQ (reference sequence).

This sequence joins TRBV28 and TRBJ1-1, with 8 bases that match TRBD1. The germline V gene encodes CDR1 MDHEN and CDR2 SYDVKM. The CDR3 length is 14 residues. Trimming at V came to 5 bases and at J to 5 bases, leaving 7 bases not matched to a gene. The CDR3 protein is CASSKTGGGTEAFF. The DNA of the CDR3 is TGTGCCAGCAGTAAAACAGGGGGAGGGACTGAAGCTTTCTTT.

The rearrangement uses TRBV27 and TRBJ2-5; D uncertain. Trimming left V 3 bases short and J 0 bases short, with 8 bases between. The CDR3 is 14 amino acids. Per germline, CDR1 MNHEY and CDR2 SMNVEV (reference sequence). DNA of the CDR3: TGTGCCAGCAGTTTTAGCCAGTACCAAGAGACCCAGTACTTC. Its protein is CASSFSQYQETQYF.